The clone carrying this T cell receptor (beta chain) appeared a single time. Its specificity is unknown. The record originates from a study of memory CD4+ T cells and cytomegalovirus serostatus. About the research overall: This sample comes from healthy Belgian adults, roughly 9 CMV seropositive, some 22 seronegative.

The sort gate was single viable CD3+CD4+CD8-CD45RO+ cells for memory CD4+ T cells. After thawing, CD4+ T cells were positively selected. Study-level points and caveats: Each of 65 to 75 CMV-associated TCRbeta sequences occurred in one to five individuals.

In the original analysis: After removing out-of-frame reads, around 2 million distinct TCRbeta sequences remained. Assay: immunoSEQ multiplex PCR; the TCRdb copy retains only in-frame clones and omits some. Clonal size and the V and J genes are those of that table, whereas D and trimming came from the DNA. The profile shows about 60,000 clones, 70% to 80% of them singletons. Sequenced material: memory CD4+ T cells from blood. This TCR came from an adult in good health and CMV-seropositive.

In nucleotides, the CDR3 is TGTGCCAGCAGCCCGGGACTAGCGCGCTCCTACAATGAGCAGTTCTTC. This translates into CASSPGLARSYNEQFF. V usage is TRBV27 and J usage is TRBJ2-1; TRBD2 matches 10 bases. Germline V gene lookup returns CDR1 MNHEY and CDR2 SMNVEV (reference sequence). The CDR3 covers 16 residues. The V gene end was trimmed by 6 bases and the J gene end by 0 bases; junction bases not matched to a gene: 5.